One sample yielded the 6 T cell receptor beta chains listed below, sequenced in a study of blood T cells in healthy people across ages. A second about 7 to 12 cycle PCR used barcoded and J-beta primers. One entry per CDR3 protein, called by TCRdb with MiXCR from the 5' RACE reads. The sample carries over a million distinct CDR3 sequences, 42% recorded once. Sequencing used blood. The receptors here all came from a young woman in good health.

This clonotype was detected ten times or more. The V gene is TRBV28, the J gene TRBJ2-7; no definite D call. This CDR3 region has 13 residues. Germline loops: CDR1 MDHEN, CDR2 SYDVKM. V lost 5 bases to trimming and J lost 6 bases, with 14 bases between them. The CDR3 is CASSARNEFEQYF. CDR3 DNA sequence: TGTGCCAGCAGTGCCAGAAACGAATTCGAGCAGTACTTC.

This clonotype was detected only once. The V call is TRBV28, the J call TRBJ2-3; the match to TRBD2 covers 11 bases. This CDR3 comprises 17 residues. The V and J ends lost 4 bases and 2 bases, in that order; junction bases with no gene match: 8. Germline CDR1 and CDR2: MDHEN and SYDVKM. Here the CDR3 DNA reads TGTGCCAGCAGTTGGCCCGGGACTAGCGGAGACACAGATACGCAGTATTTT. Amino acid sequence: CASSWPGTSGDTDTQYF. The full variable domain, rest sourced from reference TRBV28 and TRBJ2-3, is DVKVTQSSRYLVKRTGEKVFLECVQDMDHENMFWYRQDPGLGLRLIYFSYDVKMKEKGDIPEGYSVSREKKERFSLILESASTNQTSMYLCASSWPGTSGDTDTQYFGPGTRLTVL.

The V call is TRBV9, the J call TRBJ2-3; 7 bases map to TRBD2. J gave up 4 bases and V 1 base, and 6 bases lay outside the gene matches. This CDR3 spans 15 amino acids. The germline V gene encodes CDR1 SGDLS and CDR2 YYNGEE. Here the CDR3 reads CASSVWGREADTQYF. The CDR3 DNA follows: TGTGCCAGCAGCGTATGGGGGAGGGAGGCAGATACGCAGTATTTT. Variable domain in full (rest from reference TRBV9 and TRBJ2-3): DSGVTQTPKHLITATGQRVTLRCSPRSGDLSVYWYQQSLDQGLQFLIQYYNGEERAKGNILERFSAQQFPDLHSELNLSSLELGDSALYFCASSVWGREADTQYFGPGTRLTVL.

This clonotype was found a few times. The rearrangement joins TRBV24-1 to TRBJ2-5, with D uncertain. Between the trimmed V and J ends, which lost 0 bases and 5 bases, there was a span of 12 bases. CDR1 is KGHDR, CDR2 SFDVKD, per germline. This CDR3 has 15 amino acids. In nucleotides, the CDR3 is TGTGCCACCAGTGATTTGGCCCGAGCCGGGGAGACCCAGTACTTC. It encodes CATSDLARAGETQYF.

In this sample, this clonotype turned up a few times. The chain recombines TRBV12-3 or TRBV12-4 with TRBJ2-3; a weak D match, TRBD2 (5 bases). Trimming pared 6 bases from V and 1 base from J, leaving 17 bases between. The CDR3 length is 16 residues. The CDR3 is CASSHQGRAGTDTQYF. In DNA form, the CDR3 reads TGTGCCAGCAGCCACCAAGGACGAGCGGGCACAGATACGCAGTATTTT.

This clonotype appeared many times. The gene calls are TRBV4-1 and TRBJ2-1; possible D gene TRBD1, 5 bases. CDR1 is MGHRA, CDR2 YSYEKL, per germline. This CDR3 has 14 residues. The V gene lost 1 base and the J gene lost 4 bases, with 8 bases spanning the gap. The CDR3 nucleotides read TGCGCCAGCAGCCAAGTGGGGCAGTACAATGAGCAGTTCTTC. Its protein is CASSQVGQYNEQFF.